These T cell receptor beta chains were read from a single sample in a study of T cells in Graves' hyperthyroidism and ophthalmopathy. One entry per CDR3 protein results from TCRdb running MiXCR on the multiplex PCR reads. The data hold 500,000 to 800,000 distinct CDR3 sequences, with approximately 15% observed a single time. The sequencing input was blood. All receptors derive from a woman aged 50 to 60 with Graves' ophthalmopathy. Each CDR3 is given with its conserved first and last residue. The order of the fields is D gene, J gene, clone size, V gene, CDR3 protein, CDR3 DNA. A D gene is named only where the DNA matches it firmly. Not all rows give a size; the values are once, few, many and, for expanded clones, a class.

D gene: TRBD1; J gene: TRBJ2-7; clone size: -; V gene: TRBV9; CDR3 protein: CASSVAQGADYEQYF; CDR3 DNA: TGTGCCAGCAGCGTAGCCCAGGGGGCTGATTACGAGCAGTACTTC
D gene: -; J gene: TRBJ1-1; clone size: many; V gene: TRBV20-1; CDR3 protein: CSARKGGGNTEAFF; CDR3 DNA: TGCAGTGCTAGAAAGGGGGGTGGGAACACTGAAGCTTTCTTT
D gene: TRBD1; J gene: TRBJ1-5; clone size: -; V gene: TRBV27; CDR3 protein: CASSLTGTGLHQPQHF; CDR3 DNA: TGTGCCAGCAGTTTAACCGGGACAGGGTTGCATCAGCCCCAGCATTTT
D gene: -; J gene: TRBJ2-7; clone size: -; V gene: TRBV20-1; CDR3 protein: CSATVISEQYF; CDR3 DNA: TGCAGTGCTACAGTAATTTCCGAGCAGTACTTC
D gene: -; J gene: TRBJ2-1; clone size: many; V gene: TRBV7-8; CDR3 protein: CASSPHSPEQFF; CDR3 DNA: TGTGCCAGCAGCCCCCATAGTCCTGAGCAGTTCTTC
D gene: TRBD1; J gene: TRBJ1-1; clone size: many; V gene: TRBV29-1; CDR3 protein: CSVRDRAKNTEAFF; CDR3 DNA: TGCAGCGTGAGGGACAGGGCGAAGAACACTGAAGCTTTCTTT
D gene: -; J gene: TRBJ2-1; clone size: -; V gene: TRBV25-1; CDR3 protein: CASTRGAHDEQFF; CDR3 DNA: TGTGCCAGCACCAGGGGAGCTCACGATGAGCAGTTCTTC
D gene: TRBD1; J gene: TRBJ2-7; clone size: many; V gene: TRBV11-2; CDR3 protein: CASSRPGQGAFEQYF; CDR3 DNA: TGTGCCAGCAGCCGACCGGGACAGGGGGCTTTTGAGCAGTACTTC
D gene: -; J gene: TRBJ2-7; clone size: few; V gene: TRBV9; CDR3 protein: CAVYEQYF; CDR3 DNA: TGTGCCGTCTACGAGCAGTACTTC
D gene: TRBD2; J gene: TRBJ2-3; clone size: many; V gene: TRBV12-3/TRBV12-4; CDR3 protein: CASRAPTSGVTDTQYF; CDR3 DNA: TGTGCCAGCAGGGCCCCGACTAGCGGGGTCACAGATACGCAGTATTTT
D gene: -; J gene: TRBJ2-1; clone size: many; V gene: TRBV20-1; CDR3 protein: CSARDSTRGSYNEQFF; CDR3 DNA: TGCAGTGCTAGAGATTCGACTAGGGGTTCCTACAATGAGCAGTTCTTC
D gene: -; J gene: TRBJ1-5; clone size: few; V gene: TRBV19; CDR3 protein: CASSIKGQPQHF; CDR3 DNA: TGTGCCAGTAGTATCAAGGGGCAGCCCCAGCATTTT
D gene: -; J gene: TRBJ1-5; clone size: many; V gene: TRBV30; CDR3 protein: CAWSYGRDQPQHF; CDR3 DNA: TGTGCCTGGAGTTATGGGAGAGATCAGCCCCAGCATTTT
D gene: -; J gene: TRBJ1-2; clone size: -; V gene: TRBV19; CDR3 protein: CASSIARRDGYTF; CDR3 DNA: TGTGCCAGTAGTATTGCACGCCGTGACGGCTACACCTTC
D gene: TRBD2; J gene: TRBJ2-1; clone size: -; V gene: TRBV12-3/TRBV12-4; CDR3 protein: CASSGDSGSTEQFF; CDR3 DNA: TGTGCCAGCAGCGGGGATAGCGGGAGTACTGAGCAGTTCTTC
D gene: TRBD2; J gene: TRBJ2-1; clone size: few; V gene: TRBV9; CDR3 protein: CASSVGLAGGGEQFF; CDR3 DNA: TGTGCCAGCAGCGTAGGACTAGCGGGAGGTGGTGAGCAGTTCTTC
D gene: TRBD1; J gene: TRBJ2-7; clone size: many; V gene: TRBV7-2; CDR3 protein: CASSRARTGPSSYEQYF; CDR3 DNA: TGTGCCAGCAGCCGCGCCAGGACAGGACCCTCATCCTACGAGCAGTACTTC
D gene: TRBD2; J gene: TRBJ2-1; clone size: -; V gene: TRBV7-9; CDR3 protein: CASSQLSGALHNEQFF; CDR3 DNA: TGCGCCAGCAGCCAGCTTAGCGGGGCCCTTCACAATGAGCAGTTCTTC
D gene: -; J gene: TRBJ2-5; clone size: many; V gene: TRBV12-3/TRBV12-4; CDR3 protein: CASRSGRPQETQYF; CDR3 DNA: TGTGCCAGTCGTAGCGGTCGCCCCCAAGAGACCCAGTACTTC
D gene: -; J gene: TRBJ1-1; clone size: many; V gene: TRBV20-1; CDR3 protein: CSARDYKPEAFF; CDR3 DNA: TGCAGTGCTAGAGATTATAAGCCTGAAGCTTTCTTT
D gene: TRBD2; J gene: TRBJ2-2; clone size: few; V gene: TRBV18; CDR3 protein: CASSPPSASGRVHTGELFF; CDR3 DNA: TGTGCCAGCTCACCACCGTCGGCTAGCGGGAGGGTTCACACCGGGGAGCTGTTTTTT
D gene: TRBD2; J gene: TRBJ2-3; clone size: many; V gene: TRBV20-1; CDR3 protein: CSASPSGRAADTQYF; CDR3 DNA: TGCAGTGCTAGTCCTAGCGGGAGGGCGGCAGATACGCAGTATTTT
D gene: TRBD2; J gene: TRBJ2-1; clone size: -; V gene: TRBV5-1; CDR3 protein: CASSAGTSGISSYNEQFF; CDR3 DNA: TGCGCCAGCAGCGCCGGGACTAGCGGGATAAGCTCCTACAATGAGCAGTTCTTC
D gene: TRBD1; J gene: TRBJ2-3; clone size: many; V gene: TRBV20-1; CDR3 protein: CSARESPGGADTQYF; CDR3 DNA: TGCAGTGCTAGAGAGTCACCAGGGGGAGCAGATACGCAGTATTTT
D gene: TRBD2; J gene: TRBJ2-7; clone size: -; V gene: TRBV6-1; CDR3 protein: CASSRGSSYEQYF; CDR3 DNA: TGTGCCAGCAGTCGCGGGAGTAGCTACGAGCAGTACTTC
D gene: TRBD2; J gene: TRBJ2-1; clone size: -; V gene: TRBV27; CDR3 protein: CASSFTGTSGYNEQFF; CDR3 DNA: TGTGCCAGCAGTTTCACCGGGACTAGCGGATACAATGAGCAGTTCTTC
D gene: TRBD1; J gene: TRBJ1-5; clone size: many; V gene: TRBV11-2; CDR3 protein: CASSRGQVNQPQHF; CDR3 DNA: TGTGCCAGCAGCCGCGGACAGGTCAATCAGCCCCAGCATTTT
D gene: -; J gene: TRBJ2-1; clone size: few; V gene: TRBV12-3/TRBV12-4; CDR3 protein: CASSFLLHEQFF; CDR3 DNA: TGTGCCAGCAGTTTCCTCCTCCATGAGCAGTTCTTC
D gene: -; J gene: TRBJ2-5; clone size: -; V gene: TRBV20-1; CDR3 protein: CSAPRAIQETQYF; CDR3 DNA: TGCAGTGCCCCCCGCGCCATTCAAGAGACCCAGTACTTC
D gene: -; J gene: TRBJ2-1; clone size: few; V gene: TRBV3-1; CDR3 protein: CASSPSGSLQFF; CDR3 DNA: TGTGCCAGCAGCCCCTCTGGTTCATTGCAGTTCTTC
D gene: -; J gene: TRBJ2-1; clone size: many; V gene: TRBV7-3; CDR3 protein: CASREGGGSTEQFF; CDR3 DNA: TGTGCCAGCAGAGAGGGGGGCGGGAGCACTGAGCAGTTCTTC
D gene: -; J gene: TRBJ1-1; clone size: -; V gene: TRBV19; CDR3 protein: CASSLVEQAFF; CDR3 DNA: TGTGCCAGTAGTTTGGTTGAACAAGCTTTCTTT
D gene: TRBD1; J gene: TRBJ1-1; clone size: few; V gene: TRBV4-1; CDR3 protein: CASSLGQGAGLNTEAFF; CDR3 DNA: TGCGCCAGCAGCCTTGGACAGGGGGCGGGCTTGAACACTGAAGCTTTCTTT
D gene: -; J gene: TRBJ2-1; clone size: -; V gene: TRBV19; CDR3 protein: CASSTSRYNEQFF; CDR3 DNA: TGTGCCAGTAGTACCTCTAGATACAATGAGCAGTTCTTC
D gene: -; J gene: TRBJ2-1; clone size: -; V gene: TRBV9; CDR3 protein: CASSVGGIPRDEQFF; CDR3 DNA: TGTGCCAGCAGCGTAGGCGGGATACCCAGGGATGAGCAGTTCTTC
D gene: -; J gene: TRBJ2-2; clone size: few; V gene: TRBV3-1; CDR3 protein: CASSQGGEINTGELFF; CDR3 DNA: TGTGCCAGCAGCCAAGGCGGGGAGATTAACACCGGGGAGCTGTTTTTT
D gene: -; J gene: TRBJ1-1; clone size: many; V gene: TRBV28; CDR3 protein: CASKGGRVSWSTEAFF; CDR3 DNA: TGTGCCAGCAAGGGCGGCAGGGTATCGTGGAGCACTGAAGCTTTCTTT
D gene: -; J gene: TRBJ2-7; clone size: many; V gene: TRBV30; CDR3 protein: CAFRSRGKGSYEQYF; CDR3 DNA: TGTGCCTTTCGTTCTCGGGGGAAAGGCTCCTACGAGCAGTACTTC
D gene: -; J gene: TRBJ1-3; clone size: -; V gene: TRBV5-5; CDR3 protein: CASSSLQVSGNTIYF; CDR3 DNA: TGTGCCAGCAGCTCCCTACAGGTCTCTGGAAACACCATATATTTT
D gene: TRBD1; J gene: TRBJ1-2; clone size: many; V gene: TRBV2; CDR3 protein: CASRNTGAASF; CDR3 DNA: TGTGCCAGCAGGAACACAGGGGCCGCGTCCTTC
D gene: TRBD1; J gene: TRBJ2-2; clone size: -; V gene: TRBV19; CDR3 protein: CASSTGGGRSGELFF; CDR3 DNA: TGTGCCAGTAGTACAGGGGGCGGTCGGTCCGGGGAGCTGTTTTTT
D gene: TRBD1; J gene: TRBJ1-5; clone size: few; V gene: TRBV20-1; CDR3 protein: CSAIDRSRGQEPQHF; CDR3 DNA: TGCAGTGCTATCGACCGTAGTCGGGGACAGGAGCCCCAGCATTTT
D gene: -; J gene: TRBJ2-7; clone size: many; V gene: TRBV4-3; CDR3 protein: CASSSEDSGSGEQYF; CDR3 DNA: TGCGCCAGCAGCTCCGAAGATTCGGGTTCGGGCGAGCAGTACTTC
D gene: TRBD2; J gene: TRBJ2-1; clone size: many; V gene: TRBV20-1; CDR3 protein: CSARRQAAGNEQFF; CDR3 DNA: TGCAGTGCTAGAAGGCAGGCAGCGGGGAATGAGCAGTTCTTC
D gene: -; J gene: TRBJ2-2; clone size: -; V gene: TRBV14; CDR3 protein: CASSQVSGTGELFF; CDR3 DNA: TGTGCCAGCAGCCAAGTGTCGGGCACCGGGGAGCTGTTTTTT
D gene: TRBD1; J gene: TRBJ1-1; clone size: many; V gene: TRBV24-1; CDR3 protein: CATSRGQGDTEAFF; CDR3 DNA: TGTGCCACCAGTAGGGGACAGGGGGACACTGAAGCTTTCTTT
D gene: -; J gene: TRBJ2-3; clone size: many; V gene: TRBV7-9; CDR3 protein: CASTHAWGVDPDTQYF; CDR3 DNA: TGTGCCAGCACCCACGCGTGGGGAGTGGACCCAGATACGCAGTATTTT
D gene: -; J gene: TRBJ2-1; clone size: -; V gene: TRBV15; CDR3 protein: CATSPNSYNEQFF; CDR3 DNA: TGTGCCACCAGCCCGAACTCCTACAATGAGCAGTTCTTC
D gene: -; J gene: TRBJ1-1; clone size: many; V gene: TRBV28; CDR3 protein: CASSLLHLNGRPLEAFF; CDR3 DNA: TGTGCCAGCAGTTTACTCCACCTAAATGGACGCCCCCTTGAAGCTTTCTTT
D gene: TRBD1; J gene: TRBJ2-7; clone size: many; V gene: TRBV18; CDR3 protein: CASSLRGMLGELSSYEQYF; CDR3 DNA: TGTGCCAGCTCCCTCAGGGGGATGTTAGGTGAATTGAGTTCCTACGAGCAGTACTTC